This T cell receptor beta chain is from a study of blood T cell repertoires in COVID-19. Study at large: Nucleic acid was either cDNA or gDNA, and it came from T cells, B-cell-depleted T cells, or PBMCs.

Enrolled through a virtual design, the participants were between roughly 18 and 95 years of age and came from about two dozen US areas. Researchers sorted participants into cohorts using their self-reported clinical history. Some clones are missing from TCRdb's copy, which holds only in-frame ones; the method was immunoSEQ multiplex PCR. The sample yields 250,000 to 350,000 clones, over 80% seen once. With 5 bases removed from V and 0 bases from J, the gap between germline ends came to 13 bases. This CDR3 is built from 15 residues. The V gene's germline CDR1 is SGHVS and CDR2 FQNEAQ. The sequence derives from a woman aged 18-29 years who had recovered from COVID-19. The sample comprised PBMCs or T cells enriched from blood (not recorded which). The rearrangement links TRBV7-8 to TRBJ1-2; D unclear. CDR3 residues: CASSPLTGANYGYTF. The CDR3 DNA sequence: TGTGCCAGCAGCCCCTTAACCGGGGCTAACTATGGCTACACCTTC.